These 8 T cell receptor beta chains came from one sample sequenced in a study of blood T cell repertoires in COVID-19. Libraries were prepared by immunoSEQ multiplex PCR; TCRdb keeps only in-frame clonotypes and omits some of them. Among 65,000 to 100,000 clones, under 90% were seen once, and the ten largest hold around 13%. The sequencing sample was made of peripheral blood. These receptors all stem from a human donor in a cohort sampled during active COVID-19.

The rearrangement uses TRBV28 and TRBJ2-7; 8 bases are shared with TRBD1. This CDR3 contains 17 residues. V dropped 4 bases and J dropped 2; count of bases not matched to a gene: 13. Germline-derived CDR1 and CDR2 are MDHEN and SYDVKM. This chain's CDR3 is CASSSIPGGGIPYEQYF. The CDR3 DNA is TGTGCCAGCAGTTCAATTCCAGGGGGCGGAATACCCTACGAGCAGTACTTC.

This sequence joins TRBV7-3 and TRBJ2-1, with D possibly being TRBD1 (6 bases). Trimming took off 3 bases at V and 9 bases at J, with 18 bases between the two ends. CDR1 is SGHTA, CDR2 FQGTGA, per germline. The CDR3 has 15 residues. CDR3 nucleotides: TGTGCCAGCAGCTTTCAGGGGTCCTACAATGCTGAGCAGTTCTTC. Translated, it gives CASSFQGSYNAEQFF. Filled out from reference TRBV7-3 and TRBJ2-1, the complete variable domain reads GAGVSQTPSNKVTEKGKYVELRCDPISGHTALYWYRQSLGQGPEFLIYFQGTGAADDSGLPNDRFFAVRPEGSVSTLKIQRTERGDSAVYLCASSFQGSYNAEQFFGPGTRLTVL.

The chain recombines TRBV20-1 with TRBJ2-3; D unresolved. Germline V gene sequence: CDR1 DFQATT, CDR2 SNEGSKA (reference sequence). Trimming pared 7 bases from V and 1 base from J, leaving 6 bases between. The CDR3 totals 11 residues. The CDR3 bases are TGCAGTGTTGAGGGCACAGATACGCAGTATTTT. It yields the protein CSVEGTDTQYF.

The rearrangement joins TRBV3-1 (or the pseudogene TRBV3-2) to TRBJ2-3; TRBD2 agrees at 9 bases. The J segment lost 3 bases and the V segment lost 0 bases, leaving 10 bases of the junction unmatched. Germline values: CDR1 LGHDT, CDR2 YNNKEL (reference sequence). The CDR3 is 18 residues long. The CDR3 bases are TGTGCCAGCAGCCAAGATTCCGGCGGCGGGGGGGCGACAGATACGCAGTATTTT. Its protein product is CASSQDSGGGGATDTQYF.

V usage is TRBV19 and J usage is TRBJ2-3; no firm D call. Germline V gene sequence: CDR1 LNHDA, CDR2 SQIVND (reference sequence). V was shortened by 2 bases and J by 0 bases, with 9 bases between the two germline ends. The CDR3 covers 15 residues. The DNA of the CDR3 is TGTGCCAGTAGTATACAACGGTCTAGCACAGATACGCAGTATTTT. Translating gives CASSIQRSSTDTQYF.

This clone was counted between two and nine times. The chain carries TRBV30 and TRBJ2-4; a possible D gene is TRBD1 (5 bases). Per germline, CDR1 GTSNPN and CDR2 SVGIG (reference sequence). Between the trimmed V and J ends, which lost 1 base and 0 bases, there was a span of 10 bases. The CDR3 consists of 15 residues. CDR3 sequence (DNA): TGTGCCTGGAGTGAGAAGGGGTTAGCCAAAAACATTCAGTACTTC. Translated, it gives CAWSEKGLAKNIQYF.

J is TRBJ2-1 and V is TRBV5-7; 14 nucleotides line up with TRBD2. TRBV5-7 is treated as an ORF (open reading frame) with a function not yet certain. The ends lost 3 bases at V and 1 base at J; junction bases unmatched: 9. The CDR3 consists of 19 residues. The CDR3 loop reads CASSSTGLAGGASYNEQFF. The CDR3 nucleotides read TGTGCCAGCAGCTCTACAGGACTAGCGGGGGGCGCGTCCTACAATGAGCAGTTCTTC.

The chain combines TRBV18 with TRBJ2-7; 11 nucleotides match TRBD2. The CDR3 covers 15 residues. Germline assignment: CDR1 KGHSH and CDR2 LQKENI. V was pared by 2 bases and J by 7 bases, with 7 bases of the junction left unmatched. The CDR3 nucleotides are TGTGCCAGCTCACCAATGATAGCGGGGGGGCAGGAGCAGTACTTC. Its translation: CASSPMIAGGQEQYF.